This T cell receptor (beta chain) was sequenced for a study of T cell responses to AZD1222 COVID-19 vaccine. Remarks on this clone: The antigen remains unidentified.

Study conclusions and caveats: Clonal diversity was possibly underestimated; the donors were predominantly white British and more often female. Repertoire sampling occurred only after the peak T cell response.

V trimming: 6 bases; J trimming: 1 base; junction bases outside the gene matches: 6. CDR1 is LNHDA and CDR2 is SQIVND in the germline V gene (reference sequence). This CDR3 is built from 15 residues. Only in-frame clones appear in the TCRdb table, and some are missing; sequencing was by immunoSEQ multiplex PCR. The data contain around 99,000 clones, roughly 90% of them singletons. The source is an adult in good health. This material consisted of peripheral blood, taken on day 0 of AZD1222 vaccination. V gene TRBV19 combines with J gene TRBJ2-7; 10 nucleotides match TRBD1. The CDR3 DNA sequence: TGTGCCAGTAGCTCCGGGACAGGGGCTTCCTACGAGCAGTACGTC. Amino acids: CASSSGTGASYEQYV.